A selection of T cell receptor beta chains follows, all from one sample in a study of shared clonotypes between healthy human individuals. The table came from immunoSEQ multiplex PCR; TCRdb's copy has only in-frame clones and leaves some out. The table lists some 1 million clones, approximately 72% of them singletons, with about 1.5% in the top ten. Sequenced: memory CD4+ T cells sorted from blood. These receptors all stem from a man aged 18 to 35 in good health. CDR3s include the opening cysteine and the closing phenylalanine or tryptophan. The order of the fields is V gene, D gene, clone size, J gene, CDR3 protein, CDR3 DNA. A D gene is named only where the DNA matches it firmly. Expanded clones are given a class, and other clones once, few, many or no size at all.

TRBV2,-,few,TRBJ2-6,CASSIEGAGFSGANVLTF,TGTGCCAGCTCTATAGAGGGCGCAGGATTCTCTGGGGCCAACGTCCTGACTTTC
TRBV29-1,-,-,TRBJ1-1,CSVDQGGRNTEAFF,TGCAGCGTTGACCAAGGTGGGAGGAACACTGAAGCTTTCTTT
TRBV18,-,-,TRBJ2-1,CASSPPLAYNEQFF,TGTGCCAGCTCACCACCACTGGCCTACAATGAGCAGTTCTTC
TRBV6-5,-,-,TRBJ1-2,CASSYSRKGYGYTF,TGTGCCAGCAGTTACTCACGGAAGGGGTATGGCTACACCTTC
TRBV10-3,TRBD1,-,TRBJ2-2,CAIRYSSTGDTGELFF,TGTGCCATCAGATACTCCTCGACAGGGGACACCGGGGAGCTGTTTTTT
TRBV6-1,TRBD1,few,TRBJ1-2,CATRETGNYGYTF,TGTGCCACCCGAGAGACAGGGAACTATGGCTACACCTTC
TRBV10-3,-,few,TRBJ2-5,CAISESTRSGTQYF,TGTGCCATCAGTGAGTCGACCCGATCGGGGACCCAGTACTTC
TRBV19,-,-,TRBJ1-5,CASSWGARGNQPQHF,TGTGCCAGTAGTTGGGGGGCTAGGGGCAATCAGCCCCAGCATTTT
TRBV28,-,-,TRBJ1-5,CASRLRLNQPQHF,TGTGCCAGCAGGTTAAGACTAAATCAGCCCCAGCATTTT
TRBV6-6,TRBD2,-,TRBJ2-7,CASSPGLAYYEQYF,TGTGCCAGCAGTCCGGGACTAGCATACTACGAGCAGTACTTC
TRBV7-9,-,-,TRBJ1-5,CASSRTGIEPQHF,TGTGCCAGCAGCCGCACGGGGATAGAGCCCCAGCATTTT
TRBV7-9,TRBD1,-,TRBJ2-5,CASSFLTGDQETQYF,TGTGCCAGCAGCTTTTTGACAGGGGACCAAGAGACCCAGTACTTC
TRBV7-9,TRBD2,once,TRBJ2-1,CASSLASAGRDEQFF,TGTGCCAGCAGCTTAGCTTCGGCAGGGAGGGATGAGCAGTTCTTC
TRBV7-8,TRBD1,-,TRBJ1-1,CASSDGTGLGAFF,TGTGCCAGCAGCGACGGGACAGGGCTAGGAGCTTTCTTT
TRBV27,-,-,TRBJ2-2,CASSSGWADTGELFF,TGTGCCAGCAGTTCCGGTTGGGCAGACACCGGGGAGCTGTTTTTT
TRBV2,TRBD2,-,TRBJ2-1,CASTDLAGGAYNEQFF,TGTGCCAGCACCGACTTAGCGGGTGGGGCTTACAATGAGCAGTTCTTC
TRBV5-1,-,-,TRBJ1-5,CASSLDGASNQPQHF,TGCGCCAGCAGCTTAGACGGGGCTAGCAATCAGCCCCAGCATTTT
TRBV25-1,TRBD1,many,TRBJ2-7,CASSTGQGAYEQYF,TGTGCCAGCTCTACGGGACAGGGGGCTTACGAGCAGTACTTC
TRBV7-3,TRBD2,-,TRBJ2-3,CASSPWTSGVGTDTQYF,TGTGCCAGCAGCCCCTGGACTAGCGGGGTTGGCACAGATACGCAGTATTTT
TRBV10-3,-,-,TRBJ2-5,CAISQTEYQETQYF,TGTGCCATCAGCCAGACGGAGTACCAAGAGACCCAGTACTTC
TRBV18,-,-,TRBJ1-1,CASSPGSAMNTEAFF,TGTGCCAGCTCACCAGGGTCGGCGATGAACACTGAAGCTTTCTTT
TRBV7-7,-,many,TRBJ2-2,CASSNPTSRELFF,TGTGCTAGCAGCAACCCTACTAGCAGGGAGCTGTTTTTT
TRBV15,-,many,TRBJ1-1,CATSRLTNTEAFF,TGTGCCACCAGCAGACTCACGAACACTGAAGCTTTCTTT
TRBV5-1,-,-,TRBJ1-1,CASSANTEAFF,TGCGCCAGCAGCGCAAACACTGAAGCTTTCTTT
TRBV6-5,TRBD2,-,TRBJ2-2,CASSGGGGNTGELFF,TGTGCCAGCAGTGGGGGGGGAGGGAACACCGGGGAGCTGTTTTTT
TRBV6-5,-,-,TRBJ2-3,CASRTRFTDTQYF,TGTGCCAGCAGAACTAGGTTCACAGATACGCAGTATTTT
TRBV29-1,-,-,TRBJ1-5,CSVGFGGQDQPQHF,TGCAGCGTTGGGTTTGGAGGCCAGGATCAGCCCCAGCATTTT
TRBV6-5,-,-,TRBJ1-4,CASSYSGSREKLFF,TGTGCCAGCAGTTACTCGGGCAGTCGTGAAAAACTGTTTTTT
TRBV11-2,-,-,TRBJ1-1,CASSFLKQTRMNTEAFF,TGTGCCAGCAGCTTCTTAAAACAGACCAGAATGAACACTGAAGCTTTCTTT
TRBV5-6,TRBD2,-,TRBJ2-3,CASSLAGYTDTQYF,TGTGCCAGCAGCCTAGCGGGATACACAGATACGCAGTATTTT
TRBV18,TRBD2,-,TRBJ2-7,CASSPGSGGYEQYF,TGTGCCAGCTCACCAGGGAGCGGGGGCTACGAGCAGTACTTC
TRBV19,TRBD1,-,TRBJ2-2,CASSMDRVTGELFF,TGTGCCAGTAGTATGGACAGGGTGACCGGGGAGCTGTTTTTT
TRBV7-2,TRBD2,-,TRBJ2-3,CASSPVLLAGGQNTQYF,TGTGCCAGCAGCCCCGTCCTACTAGCGGGGGGGCAAAATACGCAGTATTTT
TRBV28,-,-,TRBJ2-4,CASSLGTKNIQYF,TGTGCCAGCAGTTTGGGGACAAAAAACATTCAGTACTTC
TRBV6-6,-,-,TRBJ1-3,CASSEDGVGNTIYF,TGTGCCAGCAGCGAGGACGGTGTTGGAAACACCATATATTTT
TRBV7-2,TRBD1,-,TRBJ2-3,CASSSGGSADTQYF,TGTGCCAGCAGCTCAGGGGGCTCCGCAGATACGCAGTATTTT
TRBV5-1,-,-,TRBJ2-3,CASSLVPSDTDTQYF,TGCGCCAGCAGCTTGGTCCCCTCGGATACAGATACGCAGTATTTT
TRBV9,TRBD1,-,TRBJ2-7,CASSSAGTGGPYEQYF,TGTGCCAGCAGCTCCGCCGGGACAGGGGGACCCTACGAGCAGTACTTC
TRBV5-6,-,once,TRBJ2-5,CASSLGPLALQETQYF,TGTGCCAGCAGCTTGGGCCCCCTGGCCCTGCAAGAGACCCAGTACTTC
TRBV5-1,-,-,TRBJ2-7,CASSLEGRGGGQYF,TGCGCCAGCAGCTTGGAGGGCAGAGGTGGTGGGCAGTACTTC
TRBV28,-,once,TRBJ1-1,CASSYQGGAFF,TGTGCCAGCAGCTACCAGGGTGGGGCTTTCTTT
TRBV10-2,TRBD2,once,TRBJ2-3,CASSESRSGTSVLDTQYF,TGCGCCAGCAGTGAGTCGAGATCGGGGACTAGCGTACTAGATACGCAGTATTTT
TRBV7-2,-,-,TRBJ1-2,CASSLESGQPRSYTF,TGTGCCAGCAGCTTAGAGAGCGGGCAGCCGCGGAGCTACACCTTC
TRBV7-8,TRBD1,-,TRBJ2-5,CASNWGTGRGETQYF,TGTGCCAGCAACTGGGGGACAGGGCGAGGGGAGACCCAGTACTTC
TRBV6-4,-,-,TRBJ2-3,CASSLHFNADTQYF,TGTGCCAGCAGCCTCCACTTTAACGCAGATACGCAGTATTTT
TRBV5-4,TRBD1,once,TRBJ1-1,CASSATGVNTEAFF,TGTGCCAGCAGTGCAACAGGGGTGAACACTGAAGCTTTCTTT
TRBV5-1,-,-,TRBJ2-7,CASSLLTGYEQYF,TGCGCCAGCAGCTTGTTGACAGGCTACGAGCAGTACTTC
TRBV28,-,-,TRBJ1-1,CASSLGGSVAFF,TGTGCCAGCAGTTTGGGGGGTAGTGTAGCTTTCTTT
TRBV7-9,-,-,TRBJ1-5,CASTLGGNQPQHF,TGTGCCAGCACCTTAGGGGGAAATCAGCCCCAGCATTTT
TRBV30,TRBD2,-,TRBJ2-5,CAWRATSGGRQTQYF,TGTGCCTGGAGGGCAACTAGCGGGGGACGGCAGACCCAGTACTTC
TRBV29-1,TRBD1,few,TRBJ1-1,CSAYRGMNTEAFF,TGCAGCGCCTACAGGGGAATGAACACTGAAGCTTTCTTT
TRBV7-9,-,-,TRBJ1-5,CASSVRGGPEPQHF,TGTGCCAGCAGCGTTCGGGGGGGCCCGGAGCCCCAGCATTTT
TRBV12-5,TRBD2,-,TRBJ2-3,CAGSGGPTDTQYF,TGTGCTGGGAGCGGGGGCCCCACAGATACGCAGTATTTT
TRBV6-5,-,-,TRBJ1-6,CASSRTGIGSPLHF,TGTGCCAGCAGTCGAACAGGAATTGGGTCACCCCTCCACTTT
TRBV4-2,TRBD1,-,TRBJ2-2,CASSQDRPLDRRNTGELFF,TGTGCCAGCAGCCAAGATCGACCGTTGGACAGGCGGAACACCGGGGAGCTGTTTTTT
TRBV5-1,TRBD1,many,TRBJ1-1,CASSWGQGNTEAFF,TGCGCCAGCAGCTGGGGACAGGGGAACACTGAAGCTTTCTTT
TRBV19,TRBD1,-,TRBJ1-3,CASSISSTGVNTIYF,TGTGCCAGTAGTATATCCTCGACAGGGGTAAACACCATATATTTT
TRBV2,TRBD1,-,TRBJ1-4,CASKGQDEKLFF,TGTGCCAGCAAAGGACAGGATGAAAAACTGTTTTTT
TRBV19,TRBD1,few,TRBJ1-1,CASSAGQYSTEAFF,TGTGCCAGTAGTGCGGGACAGTATAGTACTGAAGCTTTCTTT